The 16 T cell receptor beta chains in this list originate from one sample, sequenced in a study of T cells after yellow fever vaccination. One entry per CDR3 protein results from TCRdb running MiXCR on the 5' RACE reads. The repertoire holds over 300,000 distinct CDR3 sequences, with 3% to 4.5% as singletons. This material consisted of PBMCs, taken on the day of the yellow fever booster vaccination. These receptors came from a man between 18 and 29 years old who received the YFV17D yellow fever vaccine.

This rearrangement joins TRBV6-1 to TRBJ1-2; D is possibly TRBD1 (5 bases). This CDR3 comprises 17 residues. The V gene's germline CDR1 is MNHNS and CDR2 SASEGT. The V end was cut by 4 bases, the J end by 0 bases, with 18 bases between. The CDR3 nucleotides read TGTGCCAGCAGTGCGTCCCGGGTTCAGGGAGCTAACTATGGCTACACCTTC. The encoded protein is CASSASRVQGANYGYTF.

This clonotype was picked up a small number of times. The V and J genes are TRBV27 and TRBJ2-2; 10 bases fit TRBD2. The CDR3 has 15 amino acids. The V segment lost 0 bases and the J segment 7 bases; nucleotides outside the gene matches: 2. From germline, CDR1 is MNHEY and CDR2 SMNVEV (reference sequence). The CDR3, as DNA: TGTGCCAGCAGTTTATCTCTAGCGGGGGTCGGGGAGCTGTTTTTT. Protein product: CASSLSLAGVGELFF.

This clonotype was picked up many times. The chain combines TRBV7-2 with TRBJ2-1, with unresolved D. CDR3 length: 12 amino acids. Germline CDR1 is SGHTA and CDR2 is FQGNSA. V gave up 5 bases and J gave up 9 bases, with 11 bases separating them. The CDR3 region is CASSTSTGEQFF. Here the CDR3 DNA reads TGTGCCAGCAGCACATCCACGGGTGAGCAGTTCTTC.

This clonotype came up many times. The chain combines TRBV3-1 with TRBJ2-4; a possible D gene is TRBD2 (6 bases). The V and J ends lost 0 bases and 5 bases respectively, with 14 bases between them. Germline loops: CDR1 LGHDT, CDR2 YNNKEL (reference sequence). The CDR3 is made up of 16 amino acids. The CDR3 protein is CASSQDFETSQNIQYF. The CDR3 nucleotides are TGTGCCAGCAGCCAAGACTTTGAGACTAGTCAAAACATTCAGTACTTC.

In its sample, this clonotype was seen a few times. V and J are TRBV7-9 and TRBJ1-2; D is ambiguous. The germline V gene encodes CDR1 SEHNR and CDR2 FQNEAQ (reference sequence). V lost 5 bases and J 3 bases, leaving 10 bases between the germline ends. The CDR3 is 13 amino acids. CDR3 sequence: CASSPTDYYGYTF. The CDR3, as DNA: TGTGCCAGCAGCCCCACGGATTACTATGGCTACACCTTC.

This clonotype was seen many times. The chain combines TRBV7-6 with TRBJ2-3, with D possibly being TRBD1 (5 bases). Per germline, CDR1 SGHVS and CDR2 FNYEAQ. The CDR3 has 18 residues. Trimming cost V 2 bases and J 1 base, with 19 bases left between them. For the CDR3, the DNA is TGTGCCAGCAGCTTAATCGCAATAGGCAGGGATGGCACAGATACGCAGTATTTT. Its translation is CASSLIAIGRDGTDTQYF.

The chain links TRBV9 to TRBJ2-1; possibly TRBD2 for D (7 bases). Trimming left V 3 bases short and J 0 bases short, with 13 bases between. This CDR3 region has 16 residues. Germline V gene data show CDR1 as SGDLS and CDR2 as YYNGEE. The CDR3 reads CASSGGGASSYNEQFF. The CDR3 DNA is TGTGCCAGCAGCGGTGGGGGGGCGAGCTCCTACAATGAGCAGTTCTTC.

This chain uses TRBV7-9 with TRBJ2-1, with D unresolved. Germline V gives CDR1 SEHNR, CDR2 FQNEAQ (reference sequence). The CDR3 has 17 amino acids. V gave up 4 bases and J gave up 6 bases, with 22 bases separating them. The CDR3: CASSYIRLATKTNEQFF. CDR3 nucleotide sequence: TGTGCCAGCAGCTATATCAGATTGGCTACGAAAACCAATGAGCAGTTCTTC.

This clonotype was recorded at least ten times. The chain recombines TRBV20-1 with TRBJ2-1; 9 bases match TRBD2. V gave up 5 bases and J gave up 3 bases; unmatched junction bases: 8. This CDR3 is 15 amino acids long. CDR1 is DFQATT and CDR2 is SNEGSKA in the germline V gene (reference sequence). The CDR3 region is CSAGGASGVYNEQFF. CDR3 DNA sequence: TGCAGTGCTGGAGGGGCTAGCGGGGTCTACAATGAGCAGTTCTTC.

This clonotype showed up many times. The V gene is TRBV28, the J gene TRBJ2-7, with D hard to call. The CDR3 length is 12 residues. V was clipped by 3 bases and J by 2 bases, with 5 bases between them. Germline CDR1 is MDHEN and CDR2 is SYDVKM. CDR3 in amino acids: CASSLRPYEQYV. DNA of the CDR3: TGTGCCAGCAGTTTGAGGCCCTACGAGCAGTACGTC.

This clonotype was counted at least ten times. V gene TRBV15 combines with J gene TRBJ2-7, with D unclear. Trimming stripped 0 bases from V and 1 base from J, with 7 bases between. CDR3 length equals 14 residues. The V gene's germline CDR1 is LNHNV and CDR2 YYDKDF (reference sequence). CDR3 region: CATSRDEGSYEQYF. CDR3 sequence (DNA): TGTGCCACCAGCAGAGATGAAGGTTCCTACGAGCAGTACTTC.

This clonotype was detected a few times. The chain links TRBV18 to TRBJ1-1; maybe TRBD1 (6 bases). This CDR3 region has 11 residues. Deletions cut 6 bases from V and 8 bases from J, with 10 bases between. Germline CDR1 reads KGHSH; CDR2 reads LQKENI. The CDR3 is CASSPDREAFF. The CDR3 DNA reads as TGTGCCAGCTCCCCGGACAGAGAAGCTTTCTTT.

This clonotype was seen repeatedly, ten times or more. J is TRBJ1-1 and V is TRBV20-1, with TRBD1 matching 12 bases. V was clipped by 0 bases and J by 5 bases; unmatched bases: 7. Germline-derived CDR1 and CDR2 are DFQATT and SNEGSKA (reference sequence). The CDR3 consists of 16 residues. The CDR3 loop is CSARDPGTGGYTEAFF. The CDR3 nucleotides are TGCAGTGCTAGAGATCCCGGGACAGGGGGCTATACTGAAGCTTTCTTT.

This clonotype was seen ten or more times. The chain uses TRBV5-5 and TRBJ2-1, with a possible D match to TRBD2 (6 bases). The CDR3 spans 17 residues. Germline V CDR1 and CDR2: SGHKS, YYEKEE (reference sequence). V lost 3 bases to trimming and J lost 6 bases, with 22 bases between them. DNA for the CDR3: TGTGCCAGCAGCTCCCGGGACTCCTCTAGGGTTGGCAATGAGCAGTTCTTC. It translates to CASSSRDSSRVGNEQFF.

This clonotype was detected only a few times. The J gene is TRBJ2-5, the V gene TRBV4-3, with D hard to call. Trimming took 1 base from V and 1 from J, leaving 16 bases between them. Germline V gene data show CDR1 as LGHNA and CDR2 as YSLEER. The CDR3 covers 17 residues. In DNA, the CDR3 is TGCGCCAGCAGCCAAGGCCGAGTCCGGGCCTTCCAAGAGACCCAGTACTTC. Encoded protein: CASSQGRVRAFQETQYF.

The chain couples TRBV19 to TRBJ1-4; D not certain. The CDR3 totals 19 residues. CDR1 and CDR2 (germline): LNHDA, SQIVND (reference sequence). Between the trimmed V and J ends, which lost 5 bases and 0 bases, there was a span of 22 bases. CDR3 DNA: TGTGCCAGTAGTCCGATCAGTCTGAGACGGAGAGCAACTAATGAAAAACTGTTTTTT. Residues: CASSPISLRRRATNEKLFF.